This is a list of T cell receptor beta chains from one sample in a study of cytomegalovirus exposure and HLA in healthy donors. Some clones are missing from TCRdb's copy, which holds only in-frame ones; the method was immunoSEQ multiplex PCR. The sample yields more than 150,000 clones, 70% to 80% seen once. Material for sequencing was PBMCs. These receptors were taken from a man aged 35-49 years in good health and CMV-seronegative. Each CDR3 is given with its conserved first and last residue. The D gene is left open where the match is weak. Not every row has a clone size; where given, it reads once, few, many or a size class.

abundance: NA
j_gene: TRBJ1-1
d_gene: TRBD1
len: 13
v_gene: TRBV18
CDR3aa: CASSPSGQTEAFF
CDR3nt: TGTGCCAGCTCACCATCGGGACAGACTGAAGCTTTCTTT

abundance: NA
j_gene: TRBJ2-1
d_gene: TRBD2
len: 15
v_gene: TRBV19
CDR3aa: CASTLAGGFYNEQFF
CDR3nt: TGTGCCAGCACGCTAGCGGGAGGGTTCTACAATGAGCAGTTCTTC

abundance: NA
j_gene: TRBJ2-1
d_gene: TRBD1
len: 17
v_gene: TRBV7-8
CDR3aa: CASSLGQGGVGYNEQFF
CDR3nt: TGTGCCAGCAGCCTCGGACAGGGTGGGGTCGGCTACAATGAGCAGTTCTTC

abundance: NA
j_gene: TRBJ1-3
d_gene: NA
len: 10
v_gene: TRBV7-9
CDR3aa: CSSSLNTIYF
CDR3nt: TGTTCCAGCAGCCTTAACACCATATATTTT

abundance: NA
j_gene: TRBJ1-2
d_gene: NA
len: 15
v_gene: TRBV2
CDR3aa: CASSPPEALYYGYTF
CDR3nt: TGTGCCAGCAGTCCCCCCGAAGCCTTGTACTATGGCTACACCTTC

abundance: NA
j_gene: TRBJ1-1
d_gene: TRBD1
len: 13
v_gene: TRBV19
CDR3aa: CASPDRGETEAFF
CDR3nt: TGTGCCAGCCCGGACAGGGGGGAGACTGAAGCTTTCTTT

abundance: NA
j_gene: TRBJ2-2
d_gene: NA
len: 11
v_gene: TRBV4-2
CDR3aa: CASSRGVELFF
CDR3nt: TGTGCCAGCAGCCGGGGGGTGGAGCTGTTTTTT

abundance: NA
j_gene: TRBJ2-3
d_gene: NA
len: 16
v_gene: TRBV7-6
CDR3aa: CASSLFQRSLVDTQYF
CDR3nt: TGTGCCAGCAGCTTATTCCAGCGGAGTCTCGTGGATACGCAGTATTTT

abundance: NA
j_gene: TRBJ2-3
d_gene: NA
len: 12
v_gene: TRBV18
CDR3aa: CASSPYTDTQYF
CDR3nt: TGTGCCAGCTCACCTTACACAGATACGCAGTATTTT

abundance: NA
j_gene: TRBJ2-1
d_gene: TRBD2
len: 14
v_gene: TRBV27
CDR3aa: CASRRTSGRDEQFF
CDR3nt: TGTGCCAGCCGCCGGACTAGCGGGAGGGATGAGCAGTTCTTC

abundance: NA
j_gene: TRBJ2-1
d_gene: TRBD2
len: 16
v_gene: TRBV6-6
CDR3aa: CASRSSSSGVYNEQFF
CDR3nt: TGTGCCAGCAGGTCAAGTTCTAGCGGGGTCTACAATGAGCAGTTCTTC

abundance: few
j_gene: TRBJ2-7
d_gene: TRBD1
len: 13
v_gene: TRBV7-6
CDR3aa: CASSLRQGREQYF
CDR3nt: TGTGCCAGCAGCTTAAGACAGGGTAGGGAGCAGTACTTC

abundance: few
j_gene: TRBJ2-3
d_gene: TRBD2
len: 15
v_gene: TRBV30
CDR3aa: CAWTALAGYTDTQYF
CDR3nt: TGTGCCTGGACTGCACTAGCGGGGTACACAGATACGCAGTATTTT

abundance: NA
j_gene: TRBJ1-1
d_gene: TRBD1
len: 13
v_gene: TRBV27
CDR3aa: CASSPRQGNEAFF
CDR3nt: TGTGCCAGCAGTCCGAGACAGGGGAATGAAGCTTTCTTT

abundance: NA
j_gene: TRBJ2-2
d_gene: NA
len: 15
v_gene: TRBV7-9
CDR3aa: CASSLTGSLVRELFF
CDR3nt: TGTGCCAGCAGTCTTACAGGGAGCTTGGTCCGGGAGCTGTTTTTT

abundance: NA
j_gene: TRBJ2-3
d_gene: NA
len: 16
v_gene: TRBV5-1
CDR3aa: CASSFVGGFPTDTQYF
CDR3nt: TGCGCCAGCAGCTTTGTGGGGGGATTCCCCACAGATACGCAGTATTTT

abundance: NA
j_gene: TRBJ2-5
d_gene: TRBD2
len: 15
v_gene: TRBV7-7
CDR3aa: CASSLGLAGGETQYF
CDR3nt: TGTGCCAGCAGCTTAGGATTAGCGGGAGGGGAGACCCAGTACTTC

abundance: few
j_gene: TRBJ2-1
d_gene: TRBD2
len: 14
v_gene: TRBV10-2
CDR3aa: CASSEEREVNEQFF
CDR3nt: TGCGCCAGCAGTGAGGAGCGGGAGGTGAATGAGCAGTTCTTC

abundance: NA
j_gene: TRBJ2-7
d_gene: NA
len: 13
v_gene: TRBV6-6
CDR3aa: CASSSPGGHEQYF
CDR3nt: TGTGCCAGCAGTTCCCCGGGGGGCCACGAGCAGTACTTC

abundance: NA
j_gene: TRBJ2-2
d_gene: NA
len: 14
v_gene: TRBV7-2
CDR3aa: CASSPRGNTGELFF
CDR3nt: TGTGCCAGCAGCCCCCGGGGGAACACCGGGGAGCTGTTTTTT

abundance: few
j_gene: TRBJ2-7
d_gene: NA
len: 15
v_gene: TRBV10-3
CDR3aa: CAISDSGTQTYEQYF
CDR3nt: TGTGCCATCAGTGACTCCGGGACACAGACCTACGAGCAGTACTTC

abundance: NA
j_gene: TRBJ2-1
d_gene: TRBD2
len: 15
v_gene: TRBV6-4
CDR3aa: CASSILAARDNEQFF
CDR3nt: TGTGCCAGCAGTATACTAGCGGCACGGGACAATGAGCAGTTCTTC

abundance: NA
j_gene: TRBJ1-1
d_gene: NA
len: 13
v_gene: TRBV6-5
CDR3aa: CASGPGEITEAFF
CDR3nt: TGTGCCAGCGGCCCAGGGGAGATTACTGAAGCTTTCTTT

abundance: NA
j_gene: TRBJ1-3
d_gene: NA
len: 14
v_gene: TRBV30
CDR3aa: CAWSVYRAGNTIYF
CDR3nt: TGTGCCTGGAGTGTTTACAGGGCTGGAAACACCATATATTTT

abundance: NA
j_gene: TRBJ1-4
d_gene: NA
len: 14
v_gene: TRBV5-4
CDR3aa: CASSLGEVGEKLFF
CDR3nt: TGTGCCAGCAGCTTGGGAGAGGTCGGTGAAAAACTGTTTTTT

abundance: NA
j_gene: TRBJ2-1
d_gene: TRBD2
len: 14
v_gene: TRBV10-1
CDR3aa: CASSPVVTSDEQFF
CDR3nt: TGCGCCAGCAGTCCCGTGGTGACTAGCGATGAGCAGTTCTTC

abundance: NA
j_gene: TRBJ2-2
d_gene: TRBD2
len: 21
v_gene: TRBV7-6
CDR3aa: CASSLSLGGGGGRANTGELFF
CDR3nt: TGTGCCAGCAGCTTGTCTCTGGGCGGCGGTGGCGGGAGGGCGAACACCGGGGAGCTGTTTTTT

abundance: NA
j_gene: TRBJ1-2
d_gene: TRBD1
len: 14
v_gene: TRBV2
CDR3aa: CASSLQGREYGYTF
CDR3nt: TGTGCCAGCAGCCTACAGGGGCGAGAATATGGCTACACCTTC

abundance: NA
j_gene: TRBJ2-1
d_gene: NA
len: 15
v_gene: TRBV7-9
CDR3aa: CASSSPGHRKGEQFF
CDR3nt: TGTGCCAGCAGCTCACCGGGACATAGGAAGGGTGAGCAGTTCTTC